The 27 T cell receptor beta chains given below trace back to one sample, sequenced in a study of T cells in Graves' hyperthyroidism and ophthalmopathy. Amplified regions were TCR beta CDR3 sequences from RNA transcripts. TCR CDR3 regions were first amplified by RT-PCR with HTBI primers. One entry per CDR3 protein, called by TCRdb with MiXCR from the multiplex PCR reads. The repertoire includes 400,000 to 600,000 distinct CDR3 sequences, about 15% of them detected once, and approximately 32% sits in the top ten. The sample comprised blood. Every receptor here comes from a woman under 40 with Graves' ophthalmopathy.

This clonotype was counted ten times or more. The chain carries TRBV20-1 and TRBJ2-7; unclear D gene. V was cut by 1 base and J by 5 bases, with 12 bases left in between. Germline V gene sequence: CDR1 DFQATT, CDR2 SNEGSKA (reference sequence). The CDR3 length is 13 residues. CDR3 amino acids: CSARGTTYDEQYF. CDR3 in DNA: TGCAGTGCTAGAGGGACCACCTATGACGAGCAGTACTTC.

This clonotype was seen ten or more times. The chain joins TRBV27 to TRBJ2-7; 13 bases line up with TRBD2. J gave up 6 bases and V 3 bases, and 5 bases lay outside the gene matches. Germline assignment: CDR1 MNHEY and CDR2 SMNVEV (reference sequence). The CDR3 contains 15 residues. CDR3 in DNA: TGTGCCAGCAGTTTTTCCGGACTAGCGGGAGTCGAGCAGTACTTC. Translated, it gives CASSFSGLAGVEQYF.

The CDR3 DNA reads TGTGCCAGCAGAGGCACCGGGACGACCGGGGAGCTGTTTTTT. Residues: CASRGTGTTGELFF. The chain has TRBV7-3 and TRBJ2-2, with D perhaps assigned TRBD1 or TRBD2 (5 bases each). Trimming took 6 bases from V and 5 from J, leaving 13 bases between them. CDR3 size: 14 residues. Looked up from germline, CDR1 is SGHTA and CDR2 is FQGTGA.

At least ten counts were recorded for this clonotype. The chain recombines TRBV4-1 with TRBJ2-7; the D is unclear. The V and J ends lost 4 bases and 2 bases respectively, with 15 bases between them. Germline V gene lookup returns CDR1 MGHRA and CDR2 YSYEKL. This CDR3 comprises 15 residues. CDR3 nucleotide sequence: TGCGCCAGCAGCCGGATCCTATCAAATACCTACGAGCAGTACTTC. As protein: CASSRILSNTYEQYF.

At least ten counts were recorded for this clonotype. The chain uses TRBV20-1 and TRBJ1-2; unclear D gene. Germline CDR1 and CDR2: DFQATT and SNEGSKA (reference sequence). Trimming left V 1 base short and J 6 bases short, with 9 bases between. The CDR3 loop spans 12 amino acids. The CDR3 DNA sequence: TGCAGTGCTAGAGTCGTTCCGCATGGCTACACCTTC. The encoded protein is CSARVVPHGYTF.

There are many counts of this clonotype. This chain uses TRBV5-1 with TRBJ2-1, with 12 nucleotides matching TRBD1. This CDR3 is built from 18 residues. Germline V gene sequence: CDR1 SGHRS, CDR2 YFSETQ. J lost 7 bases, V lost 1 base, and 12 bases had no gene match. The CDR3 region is CASSLPTWGQGAQNEQFF. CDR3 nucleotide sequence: TGCGCCAGCAGCTTGCCAACGTGGGGACAGGGGGCGCAGAATGAGCAGTTCTTC. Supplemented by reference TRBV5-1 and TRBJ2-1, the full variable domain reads KAGVTQTPRYLIKTRGQQVTLSCSPISGHRSVSWYQQTPGQGLQFLFEYFSETQRNKGNFPGRFSGRQFSNSRSEMNVSTLELGDSALYLCASSLPTWGQGAQNEQFFGPGTRLTVL.

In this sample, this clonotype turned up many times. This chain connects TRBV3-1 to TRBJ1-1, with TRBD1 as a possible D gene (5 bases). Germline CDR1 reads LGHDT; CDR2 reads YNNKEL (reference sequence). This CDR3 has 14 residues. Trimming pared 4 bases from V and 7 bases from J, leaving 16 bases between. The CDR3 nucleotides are TGTGCCAGCAGCCGAGTGGGGGTGACAGTTGAAGCTTTCTTT. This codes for CASSRVGVTVEAFF.

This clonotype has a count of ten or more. CDR3 bases: TGCAGCGTTGACTCGGGGGAATACGAGCAGTACTTC. Protein sequence: CSVDSGEYEQYF. The V call is TRBV29-1, the J call TRBJ2-7; maybe TRBD2 (6 bases). Deletions cut 3 bases from V and 4 bases from J, with 10 bases between. The germline V gene has CDR1 SQVTM and CDR2 ANQGSEA. This CDR3 comprises 12 residues.

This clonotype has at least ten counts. CDR3 DNA sequence: TGTGCCAGCTCAGGTCGACTGGGCGGGAGACACCAAGAGACCCAGTACTTC. It encodes CASSGRLGGRHQETQYF. V and J are TRBV18 and TRBJ2-5; 7 bases align to TRBD2. The germline V gene encodes CDR1 KGHSH and CDR2 LQKENI. The junction had 12 bases not matched to a gene; V was cut back by 5 bases and J by 0 bases. The CDR3 length is 17 residues.

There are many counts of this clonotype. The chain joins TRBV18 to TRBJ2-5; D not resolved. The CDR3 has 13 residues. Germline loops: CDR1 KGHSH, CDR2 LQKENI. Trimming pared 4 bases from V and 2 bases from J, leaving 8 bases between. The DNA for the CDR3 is TGTGCCAGCTCACGTGTATTACAAGAGACCCAGTACTTC. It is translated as CASSRVLQETQYF.

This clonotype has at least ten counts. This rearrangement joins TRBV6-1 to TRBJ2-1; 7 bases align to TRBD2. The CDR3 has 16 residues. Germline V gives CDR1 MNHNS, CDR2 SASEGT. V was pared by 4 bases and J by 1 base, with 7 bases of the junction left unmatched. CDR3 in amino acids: CASSGRERYSYNEQFF. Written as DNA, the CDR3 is TGTGCCAGCAGTGGGCGGGAGCGCTATTCCTACAATGAGCAGTTCTTC.

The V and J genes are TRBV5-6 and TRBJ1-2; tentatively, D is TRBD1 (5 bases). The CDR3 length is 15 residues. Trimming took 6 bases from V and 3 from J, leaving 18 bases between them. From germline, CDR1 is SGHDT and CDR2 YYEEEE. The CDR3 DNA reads TGTGCCAGCACCACCGGGGCTCCGGGTCACTATGGCTACACCTTC. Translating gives CASTTGAPGHYGYTF.

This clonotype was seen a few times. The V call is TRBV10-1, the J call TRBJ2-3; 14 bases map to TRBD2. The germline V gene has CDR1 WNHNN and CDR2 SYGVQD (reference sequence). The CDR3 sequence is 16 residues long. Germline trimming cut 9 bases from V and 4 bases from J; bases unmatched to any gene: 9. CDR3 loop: CASPPGLAGEADTQYF. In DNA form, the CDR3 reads TGCGCCAGTCCACCGGGACTAGCGGGAGAGGCAGATACGCAGTATTTT.

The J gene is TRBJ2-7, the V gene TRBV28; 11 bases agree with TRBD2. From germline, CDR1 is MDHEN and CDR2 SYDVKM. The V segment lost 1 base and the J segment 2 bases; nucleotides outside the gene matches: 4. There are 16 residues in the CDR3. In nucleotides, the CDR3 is TGTGCCAGCAGTTTATTCCTAGCGGGGGGCGCCTACGAGCAGTACTTC. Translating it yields CASSLFLAGGAYEQYF. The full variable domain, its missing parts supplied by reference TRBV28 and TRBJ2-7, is DVKVTQSSRYLVKRTGEKVFLECVQDMDHENMFWYRQDPGLGLRLIYFSYDVKMKEKGDIPEGYSVSREKKERFSLILESASTNQTSMYLCASSLFLAGGAYEQYFGPGTRLTVT.

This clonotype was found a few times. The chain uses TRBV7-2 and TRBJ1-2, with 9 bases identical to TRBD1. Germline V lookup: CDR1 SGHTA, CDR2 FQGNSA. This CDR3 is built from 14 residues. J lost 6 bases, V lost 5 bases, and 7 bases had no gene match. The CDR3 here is CASSRFDRGDGYTF. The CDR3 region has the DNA TGTGCCAGCAGCCGGTTCGACAGGGGGGATGGCTACACCTTC.

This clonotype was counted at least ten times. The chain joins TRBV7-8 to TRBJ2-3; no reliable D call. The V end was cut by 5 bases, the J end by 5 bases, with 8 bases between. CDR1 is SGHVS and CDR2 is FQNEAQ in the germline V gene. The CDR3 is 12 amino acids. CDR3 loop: CASSPPRDTQYF. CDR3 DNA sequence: TGTGCCAGCAGCCCTCCAAGAGATACGCAGTATTTT. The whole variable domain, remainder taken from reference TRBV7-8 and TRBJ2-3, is GAGVSQSPRYKVAKRGQDVALRCDPISGHVSLFWYQQALGQGPEFLTYFQNEAQLDKSGLPSDRFFAERPEGSVSTLKIQRTQQEDSAVYLCASSPPRDTQYFGPGTRLTVL.

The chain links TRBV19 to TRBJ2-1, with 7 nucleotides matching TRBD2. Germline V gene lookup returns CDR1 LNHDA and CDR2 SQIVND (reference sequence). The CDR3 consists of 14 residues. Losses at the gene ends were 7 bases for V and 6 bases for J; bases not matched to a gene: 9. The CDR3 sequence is CASTGTTPFNEQFF. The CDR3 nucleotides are TGTGCCAGTACCGGGACTACTCCTTTCAATGAGCAGTTCTTC.

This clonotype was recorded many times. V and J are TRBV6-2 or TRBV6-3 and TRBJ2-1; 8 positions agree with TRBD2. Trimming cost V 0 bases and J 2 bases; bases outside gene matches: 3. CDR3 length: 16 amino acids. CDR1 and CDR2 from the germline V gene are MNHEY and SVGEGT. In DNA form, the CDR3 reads TGTGCCAGCAGTTACTCGATAGCGGGACCCTACAATGAGCAGTTCTTC. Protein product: CASSYSIAGPYNEQFF.

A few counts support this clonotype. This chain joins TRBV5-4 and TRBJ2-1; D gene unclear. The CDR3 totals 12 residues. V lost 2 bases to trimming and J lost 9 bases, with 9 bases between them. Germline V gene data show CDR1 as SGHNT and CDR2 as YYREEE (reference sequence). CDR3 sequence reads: CASSLIYGEQFF. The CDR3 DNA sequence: TGTGCCAGCAGCTTAATTTATGGTGAGCAGTTCTTC.

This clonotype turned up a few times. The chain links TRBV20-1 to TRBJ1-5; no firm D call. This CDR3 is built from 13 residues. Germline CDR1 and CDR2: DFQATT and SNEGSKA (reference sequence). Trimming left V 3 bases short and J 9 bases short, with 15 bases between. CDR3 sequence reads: CSARHGEAGPQHF. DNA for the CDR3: TGCAGTGCTAGGCACGGGGAGGCTGGGCCCCAGCATTTT.

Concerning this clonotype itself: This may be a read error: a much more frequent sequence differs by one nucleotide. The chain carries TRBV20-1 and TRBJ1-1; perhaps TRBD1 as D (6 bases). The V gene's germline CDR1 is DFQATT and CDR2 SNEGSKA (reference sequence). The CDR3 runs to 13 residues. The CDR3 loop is CSARGTGGTEASF. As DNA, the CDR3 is TGCAGTGCTAGAGGGACCGGGGGCACTGAAGCTTCCTTT.

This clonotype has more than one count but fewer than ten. CDR3: CASTSIAGGNTEAFF. In nucleotides, the CDR3 is TGTGCCAGCACCTCTATCGCCGGAGGCAACACTGAAGCTTTCTTT. This chain connects TRBV6-2 or TRBV6-3 to TRBJ1-1; D ambiguous. CDR3 size: 15 residues. V shed 7 bases and J shed 2 bases, with 17 bases lying between them. CDR1 and CDR2 from the germline V gene are MNHEY and SVGEGT.

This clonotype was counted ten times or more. The CDR3 bases are TGTGCCAGCTCACCACCCAACTTCAGGGGCGCAGATACGCAGTATTTT. This sequence encodes CASSPPNFRGADTQYF. This rearrangement joins TRBV18 to TRBJ2-3, with a weak D call TRBD1 (6 bases). Trimming left V 0 bases short and J 4 bases short, with 14 bases between. The CDR3 contains 16 residues. CDR1 and CDR2 from the germline V gene are KGHSH and LQKENI.

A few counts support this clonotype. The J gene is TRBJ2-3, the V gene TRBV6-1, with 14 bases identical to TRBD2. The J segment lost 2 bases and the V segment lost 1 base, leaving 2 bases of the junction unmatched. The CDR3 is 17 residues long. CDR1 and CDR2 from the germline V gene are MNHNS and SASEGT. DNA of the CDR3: TGTGCCAGCAGTGAAGTGGGACTAGCGGGAGACACAGATACGCAGTATTTT. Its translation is CASSEVGLAGDTDTQYF.

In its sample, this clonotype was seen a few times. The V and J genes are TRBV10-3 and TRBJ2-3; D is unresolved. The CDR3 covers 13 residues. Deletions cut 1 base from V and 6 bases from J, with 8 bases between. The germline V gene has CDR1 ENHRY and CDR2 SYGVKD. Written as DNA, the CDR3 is TGTGCCATCAGTGAGTTGGGAAGGGATACGCAGTATTTT. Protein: CAISELGRDTQYF.

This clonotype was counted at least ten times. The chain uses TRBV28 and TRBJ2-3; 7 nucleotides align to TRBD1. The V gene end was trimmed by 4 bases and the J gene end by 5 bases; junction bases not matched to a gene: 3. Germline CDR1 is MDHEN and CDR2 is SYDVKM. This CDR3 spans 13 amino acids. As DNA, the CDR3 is TGTGCCAGCAGTTCAACAGGGGAAGATACGCAGTATTTT. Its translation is CASSSTGEDTQYF. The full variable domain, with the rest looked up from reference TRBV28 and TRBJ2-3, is DVKVTQSSRYLVKRTGEKVFLECVQDMDHENMFWYRQDPGLGLRLIYFSYDVKMKEKGDIPEGYSVSREKKERFSLILESASTNQTSMYLCASSSTGEDTQYFGPGTRLTVL.

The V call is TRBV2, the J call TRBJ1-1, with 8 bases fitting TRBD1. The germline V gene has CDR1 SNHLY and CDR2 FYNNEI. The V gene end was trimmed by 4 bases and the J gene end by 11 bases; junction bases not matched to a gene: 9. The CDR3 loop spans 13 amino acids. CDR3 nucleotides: TGTGCCAGCAGTGCGGCAGGGGGCATGACGGCTTTCTTT. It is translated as CASSAAGGMTAFF.